Each of the 2 T cell receptor beta chains below was sequenced from the same sample in a study of T cells in Graves' hyperthyroidism and ophthalmopathy. The investigators amplified TCR beta CDR3 regions from RNA transcripts. The HTBI set primed first-round TCR CDR3 RT-PCR. TCRdb called the multiplex PCR reads again in MiXCR, with one record for every CDR3 protein. Of hundreds of thousands of distinct CDR3 sequences in the sample, more than 15% are singletons; the top ten hold 2.5% to 4%. Sequenced input: blood. The source of these receptors is a woman in her forties with Graves' ophthalmopathy.

For this clonotype: A much larger clone differs by one base, so this may be a read error. The chain combines TRBV3-1 with TRBJ1-5, with D hard to call. V lost 4 bases to trimming and J lost 0 bases, with 16 bases between them. The CDR3 is 17 residues long. Germline CDR1 LGHDT, CDR2 YNNKEL (reference sequence). The CDR3 bases are TGTGCCAGCAGCCGAGAGAGAGCGGATTATAGCAATCAGCCCCAGCATTTT. This codes for CASSRERADYSNQPQHF. Looking up the rest from reference TRBV3-1 and TRBJ1-5 gives the full variable domain: DTAVSQTPKYLVTQMGNDKSIKCEQNLGHDTMYWYKQDSKKFLKIMFSYNNKELIINETVPNRFSPKSPDKAHLNLHINSLELGDSAVYFCASSRERADYSNQPQHFGDGTRLSIL.

This clonotype has just one count. The junction differs from germline at one of its ends, possibly a read error. The CDR3 coding sequence is TGTGCCAGCAGTGAACGTAGCGGGTTGAACTTC. It codes for CASSERSGLNF. This chain uses TRBV2 with TRBJ2-4, with 7 positions matching TRBD2. This CDR3 has 11 residues. CDR1 SNHLY and CDR2 FYNNEI come from the germline V gene. The complete variable domain, with remaining parts taken from reference TRBV2 and TRBJ2-4, reads EPEVTQTPSHQVTQMGQEVILRCVPISNHLYFYWYRQILGQKVEFLVSFYNNEISEKSEIFDDQFSVERPDGSNFTLKIRSTKLEDSAMYFCASSERSGLNFGAGTRLSVL.